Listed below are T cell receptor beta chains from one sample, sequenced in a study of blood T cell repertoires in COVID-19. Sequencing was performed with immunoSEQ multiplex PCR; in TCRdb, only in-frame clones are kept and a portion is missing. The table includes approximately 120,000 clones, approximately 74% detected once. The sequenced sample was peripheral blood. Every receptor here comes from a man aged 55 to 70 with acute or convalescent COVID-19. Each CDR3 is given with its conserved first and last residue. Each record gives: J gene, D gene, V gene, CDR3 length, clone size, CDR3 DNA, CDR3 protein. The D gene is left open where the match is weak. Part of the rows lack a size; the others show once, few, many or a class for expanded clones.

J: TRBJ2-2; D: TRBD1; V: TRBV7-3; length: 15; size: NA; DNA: TGTGCCAGCAGCTCAGGAAGACAGGGTCCCGGGGAGCTGTTTTTT; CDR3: CASSSGRQGPGELFF
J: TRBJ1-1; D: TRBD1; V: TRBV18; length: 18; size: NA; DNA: TGTGCCAGCTCACCACCTTCCGGGACAGGGGTTCTTCACACTGAAGCTTTCTTT; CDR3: CASSPPSGTGVLHTEAFF
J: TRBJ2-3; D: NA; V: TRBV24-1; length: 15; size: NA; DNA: TGTGCCACCAGTGGGTCCCGGTGGGAGCAAGATACGCAGTATTTT; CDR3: CATSGSRWEQDTQYF
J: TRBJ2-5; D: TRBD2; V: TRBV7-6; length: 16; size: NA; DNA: TGTGCCAGCAGCCTAGGCCGTGGCGGGAGTGTGAAGACCCAGTACTTC; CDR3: CASSLGRGGSVKTQYF
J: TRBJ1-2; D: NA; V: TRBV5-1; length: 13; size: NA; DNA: TGCGCCAGCAGCCCACGGGTTGAGAATGGCTACACCTTC; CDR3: CASSPRVENGYTF
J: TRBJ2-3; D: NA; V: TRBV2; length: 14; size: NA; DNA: TGTGCCAGCAGTGTGGGAGCTAGCACAGATACGCAGTATTTT; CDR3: CASSVGASTDTQYF
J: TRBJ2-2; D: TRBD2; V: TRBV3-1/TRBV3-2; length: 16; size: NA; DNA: TGTGCCAGCAGCCCAAATGGACTAGCGGGAGACGGGGAGCTGTTTTTT; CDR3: CASSPNGLAGDGELFF
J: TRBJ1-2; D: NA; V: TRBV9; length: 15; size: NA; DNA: TGTGCCAGCAGCGTAACGGCAGGGCCAGCGCATGGCTACACCTTC; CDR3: CASSVTAGPAHGYTF
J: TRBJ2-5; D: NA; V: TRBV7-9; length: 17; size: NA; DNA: TGTGCCAGCAGCTTAGTATCGCTAGGCGTACCACAAGAGACCCAGTACTTC; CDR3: CASSLVSLGVPQETQYF
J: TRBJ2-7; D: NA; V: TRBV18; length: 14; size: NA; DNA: TGTGCCAGCTCAAAATCTAATCAGGATTACGAGCAGTACTTC; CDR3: CASSKSNQDYEQYF
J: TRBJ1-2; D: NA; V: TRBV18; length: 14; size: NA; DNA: TGTGCCAGCTCACCTGCCGCACTTACGCGAGGCTACACCTTC; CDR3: CASSPAALTRGYTF
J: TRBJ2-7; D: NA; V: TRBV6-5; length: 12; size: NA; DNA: TGTGCCAGTCAGGAATACTCCTACGAGCAGTACTTC; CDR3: CASQEYSYEQYF
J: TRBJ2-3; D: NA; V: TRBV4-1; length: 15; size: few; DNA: TGCGCCAGCAGCCAAGATGGGGCCTCCACAGATACGCAGTATTTT; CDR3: CASSQDGASTDTQYF
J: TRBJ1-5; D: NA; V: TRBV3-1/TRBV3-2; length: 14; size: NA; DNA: TGTGCCAGCAGCCAAGGGACTAACAATCAGCCCCAGCATTTT; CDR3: CASSQGTNNQPQHF
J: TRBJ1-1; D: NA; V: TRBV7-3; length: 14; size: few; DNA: TGTGCCAGCAGAAACGGGGACACGAACACTGAAGCTTTCTTT; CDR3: CASRNGDTNTEAFF
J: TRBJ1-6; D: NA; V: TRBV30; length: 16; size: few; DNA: TGTGCCTGGAAAGATCAGTTCTTATCCTATAATTCACCCCTCCACTTT; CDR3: CAWKDQFLSYNSPLHF
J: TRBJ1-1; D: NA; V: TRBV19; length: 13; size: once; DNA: TGTGCCAGTAGTATTTCAGGGGCTTGGGAAGCTTTCTTT; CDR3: CASSISGAWEAFF
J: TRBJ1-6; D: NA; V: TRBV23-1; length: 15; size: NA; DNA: TGCGCCAGCAGTCGTACCAGCTCCTATAATTCACCCCTCCACTTT; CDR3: CASSRTSSYNSPLHF
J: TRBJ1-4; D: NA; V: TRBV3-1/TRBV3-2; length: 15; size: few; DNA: TGTGCCAGCAGCCTTCTCAGGGCGGAGGGTGAAAAACTGTTTTTT; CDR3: CASSLLRAEGEKLFF
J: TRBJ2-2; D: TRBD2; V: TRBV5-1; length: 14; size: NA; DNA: TGCGCCAGCAGCTTCGGGACTAGAGACGGGGAGCTGTTTTTT; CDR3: CASSFGTRDGELFF
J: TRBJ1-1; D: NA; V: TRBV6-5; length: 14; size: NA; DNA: TGTGCCAGCATTCGGGGGAGGGGTGGGACTGAAGCTTTCTTT; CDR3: CASIRGRGGTEAFF
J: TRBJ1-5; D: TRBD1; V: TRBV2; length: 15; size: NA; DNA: TGTGCCAGCAGTGACCAGGGGGGTAGCAATCAGCCCCAGCATTTT; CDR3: CASSDQGGSNQPQHF
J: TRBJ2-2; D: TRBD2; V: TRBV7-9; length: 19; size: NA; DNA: TGTGCCAGCAGCGCATCAACCGGGACTAGCGTAGGTGCCACCGGGGAGCTGTTTTTT; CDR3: CASSASTGTSVGATGELFF
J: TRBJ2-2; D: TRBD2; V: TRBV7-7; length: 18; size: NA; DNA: TGTGCCAGCAGCTTACTCCTAGCGGGGGCCCCCCTGGCCGGGGAGCTGTTTTTT; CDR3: CASSLLLAGAPLAGELFF
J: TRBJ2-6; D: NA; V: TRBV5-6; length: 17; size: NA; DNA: TGTGCCAGCAGCTTGCGGCCTCAGAGGTCTGGGGCCAACGTCCTGACTTTC; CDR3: CASSLRPQRSGANVLTF
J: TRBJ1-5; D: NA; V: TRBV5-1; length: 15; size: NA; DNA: TGCGCCAGCAGCCCCCAGTGGGGGGGCAATCAGCCCCAGCATTTT; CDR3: CASSPQWGGNQPQHF
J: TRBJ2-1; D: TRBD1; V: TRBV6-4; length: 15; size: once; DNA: TGTGCCAGCAGCGCCGGGACAGGGAGGTCTAATGAGCAGTTCTTC; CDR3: CASSAGTGRSNEQFF
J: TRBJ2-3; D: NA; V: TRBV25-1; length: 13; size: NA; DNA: TGTGCCAGCAGTGAATTACTCACAGATACGCAGTATTTT; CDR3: CASSELLTDTQYF
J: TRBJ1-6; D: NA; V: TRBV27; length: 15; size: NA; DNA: TGTGCCAGCAGTTCCGGACAGTTCTATAATTCACCCCTCCACTTT; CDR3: CASSSGQFYNSPLHF
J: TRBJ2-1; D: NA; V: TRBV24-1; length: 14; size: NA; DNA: TGTGCCACCAGTGGCGGGGGCAACAAAAATGAGCAGTTCTTC; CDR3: CATSGGGNKNEQFF
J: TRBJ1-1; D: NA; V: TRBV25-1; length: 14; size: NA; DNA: TGTGCCAGCAGTGAACGTGGTAGGAACACTGAAGCTTTCTTT; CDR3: CASSERGRNTEAFF
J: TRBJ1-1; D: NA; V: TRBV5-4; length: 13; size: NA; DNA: TGTGCCAGCAGCTTGGGCAGGGGTACTGAAGCTTTCTTT; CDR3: CASSLGRGTEAFF
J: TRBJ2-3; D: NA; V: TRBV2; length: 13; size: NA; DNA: TGTGCCAGCGGAGACACAGGGTCAGATACGCAGTATTTT; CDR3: CASGDTGSDTQYF
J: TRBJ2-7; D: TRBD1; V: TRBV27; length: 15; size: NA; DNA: TGTGCCAGCAGTTTACACCGGGACAGGGGCTACGAGCAGTACTTC; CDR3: CASSLHRDRGYEQYF
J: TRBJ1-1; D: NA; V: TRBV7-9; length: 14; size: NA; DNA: TGTGCCAGCAGCTTGCAGGGAAAAGACGCTGAAGCTTTCTTT; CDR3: CASSLQGKDAEAFF
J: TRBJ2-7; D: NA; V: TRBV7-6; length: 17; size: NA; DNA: TGTGCCAGCAGCGCGCTGCCGGACCAGGGCCGCTCCTACGAGCAGTACTTC; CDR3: CASSALPDQGRSYEQYF
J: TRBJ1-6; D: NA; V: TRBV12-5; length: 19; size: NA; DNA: TGTGCTAGTGGTTATGGGCGACAGATAATGGACTCCTATAATTCACCCCTCCACTTT; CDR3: CASGYGRQIMDSYNSPLHF
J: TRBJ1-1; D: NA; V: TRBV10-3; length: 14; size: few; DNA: TGTGCCATCAGCGAGCAGGGCCGGCCCACTGAAGCTTTCTTT; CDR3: CAISEQGRPTEAFF
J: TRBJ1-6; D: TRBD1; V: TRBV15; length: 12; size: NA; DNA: TGTGCCACCAGCATCGACAGGGGCCCCCTCCACTTT; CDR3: CATSIDRGPLHF
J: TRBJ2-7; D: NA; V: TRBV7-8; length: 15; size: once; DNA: TGTGCCAGCCCCCCTAATGGCGGACAGACCTACGAGCAGTACTTC; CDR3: CASPPNGGQTYEQYF
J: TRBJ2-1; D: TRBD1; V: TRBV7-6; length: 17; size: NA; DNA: TGTGCCAGCAGCTTAGTTACGGGACAGGGATTGAACAATGAGCAGTTCTTC; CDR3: CASSLVTGQGLNNEQFF
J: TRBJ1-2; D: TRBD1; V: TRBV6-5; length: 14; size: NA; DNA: TGTGCCGGGTTCTCAGGGGGATGGAACTATGGCTACACCTTC; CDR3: CAGFSGGWNYGYTF
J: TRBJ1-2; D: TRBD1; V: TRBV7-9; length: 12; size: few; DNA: TGTGCCAGCAGCTCAGCACAGGGGACGGGCACCTTC; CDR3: CASSSAQGTGTF
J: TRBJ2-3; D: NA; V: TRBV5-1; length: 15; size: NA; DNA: TGCGCCAGCAGCCCGACCCTAGCGCCGGAAGATACGCAGTATTTT; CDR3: CASSPTLAPEDTQYF
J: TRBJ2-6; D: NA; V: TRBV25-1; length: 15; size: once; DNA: TGTGCCAGCAGTGAAGGGGGGAGTGGGGCCAACGTCCTGACTTTC; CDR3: CASSEGGSGANVLTF
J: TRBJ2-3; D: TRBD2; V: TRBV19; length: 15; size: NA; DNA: TGTGCCAGCGCAATTCTACTAGCGGGAGAAGATACGCAGTATTTT; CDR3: CASAILLAGEDTQYF
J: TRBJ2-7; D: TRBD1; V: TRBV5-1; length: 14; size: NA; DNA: TGCGCCAGCAGCTTTACTGGACAGGGCAACGAGCAGTACTTC; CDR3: CASSFTGQGNEQYF
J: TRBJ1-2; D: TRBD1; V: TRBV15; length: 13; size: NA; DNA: TGTGCCACCAGTCAGGGGGCGATGTATGGCTACACCTTC; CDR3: CATSQGAMYGYTF
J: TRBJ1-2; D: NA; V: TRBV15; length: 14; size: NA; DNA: TGTGCCACCAGCAGAGATCAGGGGAGCTATGGCTACACCTTC; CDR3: CATSRDQGSYGYTF
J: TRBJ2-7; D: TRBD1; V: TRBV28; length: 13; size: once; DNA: TGTGCCAGCAGCCCGGGACAGGGCCCCGAGCAGTACTTC; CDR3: CASSPGQGPEQYF
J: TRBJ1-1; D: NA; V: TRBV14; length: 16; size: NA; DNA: TGTGCCAGCAGCCAAGTGAAACAGGCTTGGGACACTGAAGCTTTCTTT; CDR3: CASSQVKQAWDTEAFF
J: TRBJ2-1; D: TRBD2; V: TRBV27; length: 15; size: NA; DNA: TGTGCCAGCAGTTCTCCGACTAGCGGTCGGCTGGAGCAGTTCTTC; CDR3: CASSSPTSGRLEQFF
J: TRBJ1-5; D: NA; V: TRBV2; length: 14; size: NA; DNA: TGTGCCAGCAACTCTCAGCAGGGGTATCAGCCCCAGCATTTT; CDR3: CASNSQQGYQPQHF
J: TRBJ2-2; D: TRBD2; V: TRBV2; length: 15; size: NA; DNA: TGTGCCAGCAGTGGGACTAGCGGGAGTACCGGGGAGCTGTTTTTT; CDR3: CASSGTSGSTGELFF
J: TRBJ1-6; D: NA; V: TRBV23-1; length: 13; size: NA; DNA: TGCGCCAGCAGTCAATCTGTCGGGAAGACCCTCCACTTT; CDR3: CASSQSVGKTLHF
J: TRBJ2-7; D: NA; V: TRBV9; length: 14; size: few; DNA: TGTGCCAGCAGCGTAGCAGGGCACTCCTACGAGCAGTACTTC; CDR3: CASSVAGHSYEQYF
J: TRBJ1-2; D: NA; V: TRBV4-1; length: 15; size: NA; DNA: TGCGCCAGCAGCCAACCTTTCGCAGGGGACGGTGGCTACACCTTC; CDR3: CASSQPFAGDGGYTF
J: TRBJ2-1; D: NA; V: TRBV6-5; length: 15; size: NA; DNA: TGTGCCAGCAGCCTCGGCGGGACGAAGGGCAATGAGCAGTTCTTC; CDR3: CASSLGGTKGNEQFF